This TCR beta chain appears in the sequencing data of a study of shared clonotypes between healthy human individuals (dated by TCRdb to 2020 to 2021). Background on the whole study: The cohort comprised two women and a few men aged 18 to 49 years. Per donor, three plates each were used for CD4 naive and CD4 memory, two for CD8 naive, and one for CD8 memory. To estimate repertoire size and how much clonotype sharing occurs between individuals, the study deeply sequenced the blood TCR repertoires of five healthy adults. Each donor's leukapheresis produced roughly between roughly 0.94 and 9.5 billion PBMCs. Libraries were prepared and TCR repertoires were sequenced by different laboratories using diverse techniques, in order to increase sequencing depth and limit assay-specific biases.

V and J are truncated by 3 bases and 10 bases respectively, leaving an intervening sequence of 19 bases. The CDR3 numbers 15 residues from cysteine through phenylalanine. Only CDR3 DNA remains: 45 bases, in frame from the first base. As encoded in the germline V gene, CDR1 is SNHLY while CDR2 is FYNNEI. CD8 naive samples were CD45RO-negative cells positively selected for CCR7, giving a CD45RA+CCR7+ population that excluded TemRA cells. Donors were healthy HIV-negative adults with no recently reported acute infections or vaccinations. Every donor was a Caucasian adult residing in Nashville, Tennessee, USA. Blood was obtained by leukapheresis, after which PBMCs were separated by Ficoll-Histopaque density gradient centrifugation and cryopreserved in liquid nitrogen vapor phase. Purity and quantity of every magnetically sorted T cell population were checked by analytical flow cytometry. Genomic DNA was isolated from every sorted fraction and measured by UV absorbance on a Nanodrop 2000c.

Results the study describes overall, beyond this receptor: Naive subsets generally had larger estimated clonotype richness than memory subsets did. Incomplete sequencing was indicated by rarefaction of sorted-subset datasets, despite the large sequencing depth. Compared with non-shared clonotypes, clonotypes shared by all four sorted-subset donors had higher generation probabilities. Across a few donors, about 5% of naive CD4, approximately 3.5% of naive CD8, about 2.3% of memory CD4, and under 0.45% of memory CD8 clonotypes were shared. The small number of donors limited the genetic and exposure-history diversity represented. Pairwise subsampling indicated that sequencing depth was expected to affect the degree of clonotype sharing among donors. Only blood was sampled, and tissue TCR repertoires likely differ from those in blood.

A remark on this clone: Its binding antigen is unknown. Within one base of it there is no much larger clone, and no base qualities were kept.

TCR CDR3 regions were amplified from genomic DNA by multiplex PCR using the deep immunoSEQ assay. Genomic DNA extracted from each cell subset was distributed evenly over all wells of several immunoSEQ 96-well plates, and each plate served as one replicate. For sorted subsets, each replicate PCR was loaded with 150 to 250 ng genomic DNA, equivalent to 30,000 to 35,000 T cell genomes. Purified libraries were measured with a Qubit 3.0 fluorometer, size-checked on a Bioanalyzer 2100, and measured again with the KAPA Library Quantification kit. Every immunoSEQ 96-well plate was sequenced on a dedicated single-read 150-cycle Illumina NextSeq 550 flow cell. The authors' pipeline ran thus. Because the immunoSEQ output held only junctional sequences and lacked quality scores, the filtering could not match the filtering applied to full-length reads. Sequences were annotated with PyIR, a Python wrapper for IgBLAST v1.9, and V/J genes and CDR3 were assigned using IMGT germline references. Reads were removed for weak V/J assignments (E-value above 1e-6), missing CDR3, stop codons, out-of-frame junctions, or ambiguous translated residues. V3J clonotypes were defined as sequences sharing the same inferred V gene, J gene, and CDR3 amino acid sequence. To compute the percentage overlap between repertoires, the number of shared unique clonotypes was divided by the size of the smaller repertoire. RTK rarefaction, the Chao1 estimator, and Recon v2.1 estimates of unobserved clonotypes were used to assess repertoire richness. Generation probabilities were computed with OLGA for all TCRbeta clonotypes obtained by the gDNA method from four donors. TCRdb took this table from immuneACCESS and kept in-frame rearrangements with V and J called. Such tables lack part of the clones; where checked against another copy, unresolved V genes explain under half of the gap, and the rest is unexplained. V and J calls plus clone size are reproduced from that table; the DNA served to infer D and trimming. Counted in this sample were about 2.1 million clones; under 95% of them appeared once. 1.5% to 2% of the sample rests with the top ten.

The sequenced sample consisted of naive CD8+ T cells from PBMCs. This specimen's cell subset or site label, per the study, means: CD45RA+CCR7+. Recombination linked TRBV2 to TRBJ2-1; the D segment cannot be called with confidence. The sequence was obtained from a man aged 18 to 29 in good health. Some clones in this sample may be carry-over from other donors' samples. The DNA is TGTGCCAGCAGTGATGAGCAGGAACGACGGTGGGAGCAGTTCTTC. This sequence encodes CASSDEQERRWEQFF.